This T cell receptor beta chain was identified during a study of cytomegalovirus exposure and HLA in healthy donors. Whole-study findings and limits: A missense variant in DCLRE1C was later tied to TCR beta V- and J-gene trimming. Differences between HLA loci emerged in a later analysis of TCR association rates, with DRB1 most and HLA-C fewest. TCR beta chains numbering approximately 150 were designated cytomegalovirus-associated.

About this clone: Antigen: not known.

PCR amplification relied on 60 Vbeta primers (plus 13 Jbeta primers). Method: immunoSEQ multiplex PCR; TCRdb's copy keeps in-frame clones and lacks some. Of approximately 140,000 clones listed, more than 65% were seen once; the top ten hold 5% to 6.5%. Germline CDR1 is SQVTM and CDR2 is ANQGSEA. The CDR3 is 11 amino acids. Nominally healthy donors were sampled, though unrecorded immune exposures were likely. Sequenced sample: PBMCs. The chain links TRBV29-1 to TRBJ1-1; D remains unclear. The sequence derives from a man between 45 and 60 years old in good health and CMV-seropositive. In DNA form, the CDR3 reads TGCGCGGGGTTGGGAGCCACTGAAGCTTTCTTT. Its translation: CAGLGATEAFF. The entire variable domain, with the rest obtained from reference TRBV29-1 and TRBJ1-1, is as follows: SAVISQKPSRDICQRGTSLTIQCQVDSQVTMMFWYRQQPGQSLTLIATANQGSEATYESGFVIDKFPISRPNLTFSTLTVSNMSPEDSSIYLCAGLGATEAFFGQGTRLTVV.